The sequence of this T cell receptor (beta chain) was determined in a study of radiation and T cells in renal cell carcinoma. The study, taken as a whole, reports: From baseline, blood top tumor clonotypes peaked at 2 weeks post-radiation. Baseline intratumoral clonotype presence is unknown without pretreatment biopsies.

Time point given: baseline pretreatment blood. Treatment of the sample: 15 Gy SBRT to primary tumor, nephrectomy 4 weeks later. Worth noting for this clone: Antigen specificity is unknown.

Per the germline V gene, CDR1 is MNHNS and CDR2 is SASEGT. This CDR3 region has 14 residues. Trimming removed 2 bases from V and 5 bases from J, with 12 bases in between. The data were produced by immunoSEQ multiplex PCR, yet TCRdb's version contains in-frame clones alone and is incomplete. The sample has about 150,000 clones, about nine tenths seen once; the top ten hold around 4%. The TCR originated in a woman in her 70s with renal cell carcinoma. Sequenced material: blood, taken from a patient whose treatment included radiotherapy and nephrectomy. The rearrangement joins TRBV6-1 to TRBJ1-2; the D is unclear. As DNA, the CDR3 is TGTGCCAGCAGTGAATGGGAGGGATCGTATGGCTACACCTTC. It is translated as CASSEWEGSYGYTF.